This TCR beta chain was found in a study of blood T cell repertoires in COVID-19. Study in general: Donors in the United States, Italy and Spain gave samples during acute or convalescent COVID-19.

The V gene end was trimmed by 5 bases and the J gene end by 4 bases; junction bases not matched to a gene: 9. The germline gives CDR1 SEHNR, CDR2 FQNEAQ (reference sequence). There are 15 residues in the CDR3. As originally analysed: Amplification with reference gene primers provided the estimates of nucleated cell counts. TCRdb's table, derived via immunoSEQ multiplex PCR, lists solely in-frame clones and lacks some. V, J and clone size are those of that table, while D and trimming were read from the DNA. This sample yields roughly 440,000 clones, of which approximately 88% are seen a single time; approximately 12% belongs to the top ten. Seattle's enrolled individuals joined amid active infection and were then monitored longitudinally.

The rearrangement links TRBV7-9 to TRBJ2-3; TRBD2 agrees at 7 bases. The origin of this receptor is a woman aged 50 to 60 with COVID-19, enrolled during active disease. Sequencing was carried out using peripheral blood. The CDR3 coding sequence is TGTGCCAGCAGCCCTCGGACTAGTTTGTCAGATACGCAGTATTTT. Protein sequence: CASSPRTSLSDTQYF. Full variable domain (rest looked up from reference TRBV7-9 and TRBJ2-3): DTGVSQNPRHKITKRGQNVTFRCDPISEHNRLYWYRQTLGQGPEFLTYFQNEAQLEKSRLLSDRFSAERPKGSFSTLEIQRTEQGDSAMYLCASSPRTSLSDTQYFGPGTRLTVL.